This record concerns one T cell receptor beta chain sequence. The CDR3 sequence is 13 residues long. Trimming removed 7 bases at V and 0 bases at J, with 9 bases between. Germline values: CDR1 SNHLY, CDR2 FYNNEI. Measured with immunoSEQ multiplex PCR; TCRdb has only the in-frame clones, and not every one. This sample has 100,000 to 150,000 clones; around 88% occur once, and the top ten carry about 9.4%. The data were obtained in a study of blood T cell repertoires in COVID-19. This sequence was found in a man aged 50-59 years with acute or convalescent COVID-19. V is TRBV2 and J is TRBJ1-1; D uncertain. What was sequenced was peripheral blood. CDR3 sequence reads: CASNREMNTEAFF. The CDR3 DNA is TGTGCCAGCAATCGGGAGATGAACACTGAAGCTTTCTTT.